The 7 T cell receptor beta chains presented below share a single source sample, sequenced in a study of blood T cell repertoires in COVID-19. This table comes from immunoSEQ multiplex PCR, and its TCRdb copy is limited to in-frame clones, with some not included. The sample consists of fewer than 50,000 clones, over 75% of them appearing once. The specimen sequenced was peripheral blood. These receptor sequences come from a human donor in a cohort sampled during active COVID-19.

The gene calls are TRBV6-5 and TRBJ2-7; 7 positions agree with TRBD1. The CDR3 covers 15 residues. V was pared by 6 bases and J by 3 bases, with 11 bases of the junction left unmatched. From germline, CDR1 is MNHEY and CDR2 SVGAGI. Here the CDR3 DNA reads TGTGCCAGCAGCCTACGTGACAGGGAAGGCTACGAGCAGTACTTC. Translating it yields CASSLRDREGYEQYF.

This clone was observed a handful of times. J is TRBJ2-5 and V is TRBV13; 7 positions agree with TRBD1. The CDR3 extends over 17 amino acids. V lost 5 bases and J lost 5; bases outside the gene matches: 17. The germline gives CDR1 PRHDT, CDR2 FYEKMQ (reference sequence). In nucleotides, the CDR3 is TGTGCCAGCAGCCGCAGAACTGGGACAGAGGGGGCGGAGACCCAGTACTTC. Translating gives CASSRRTGTEGAETQYF.

This sequence joins TRBV13 and TRBJ2-5; D is ambiguous. Trimming took 1 base from V and 8 from J, leaving 5 bases between them. This CDR3 comprises 11 residues. CDR1 is PRHDT, CDR2 FYEKMQ, per germline (reference sequence). CDR3 loop: CASSLASTQYF. The CDR3 DNA follows: TGTGCCAGCAGCTTAGCGTCCACCCAGTACTTC.

This clone occurred once. This chain connects TRBV30 to TRBJ1-3, with TRBD1 matching over 11 bases. The CDR3 loop spans 16 amino acids. V lost 3 bases, J lost 3 bases, and 7 bases stayed unmatched. Germline V gene data show CDR1 as GTSNPN and CDR2 as SVGIG (reference sequence). The CDR3 DNA sequence: TGTGCCTGGAGCCACCCCGGGACAGGGGGTGGAAACACCATATATTTT. This gives the protein CAWSHPGTGGGNTIYF.

The chain couples TRBV6-4 to TRBJ2-7; D perhaps matches TRBD1 (6 bases). Germline V CDR1 and CDR2: MRHNA, SNTAGT. The CDR3 contains 14 residues. With 3 bases removed from V and 1 base from J, the gap between germline ends came to 10 bases. CDR3 residues: CASSDVGQSYEQYF. The CDR3 nucleotides are TGTGCCAGCAGTGATGTAGGACAGTCCTACGAGCAGTACTTC.

The chain joins TRBV7-2 to TRBJ2-3, with 7 nucleotides matching TRBD2. V shed 1 base, J shed 4 bases, and the junction held 5 bases outside the gene matches. This CDR3 region has 15 residues. Germline-derived CDR1 and CDR2 are SGHTA and FQGNSA. In DNA form, the CDR3 reads TGTGCCAGCAGCTTAGGAGGACTAGACCCAGATACGCAGTATTTT. As protein: CASSLGGLDPDTQYF.

This rearrangement joins TRBV2 to TRBJ1-2; no clear D. V lost 8 bases to trimming and J lost 5 bases, with 15 bases between them. CDR3 size: 13 residues. CDR1 is SNHLY, CDR2 FYNNEI, per germline. The CDR3 sequence: CASSRNGEYGYTF. The CDR3 DNA sequence: TGTGCCAGCTCGCGGAACGGGGAGTATGGCTACACCTTC.